This TCR beta chain emerged from a study of neurological immune-mediated disorders. In its sample, this clonotype was seen many times. V was pared by 5 bases and J by 4 bases, with 10 bases of the junction left unmatched. CDR1 is SGHTA and CDR2 is FQGNSA in the germline V gene. The CDR3 has 15 residues. One entry per CDR3 protein results from TCRdb running MiXCR on the 5' RACE reads. Of some 60,000 distinct CDR3 sequences in the sample, 3% to 4.5% are singletons; the top ten hold about 3.1%. Sequenced sample: PBMCs. The chain couples TRBV7-2 to TRBJ1-2, with 7 bases that match TRBD1. This receptor was identified in a woman between 25 and 40 years old with multiple sclerosis. CDR3 sequence: CASSPTGELFYGYTF. CDR3 nucleotides: TGTGCCAGCAGCCCTACAGGGGAACTATTCTATGGCTACACCTTC.